This TCR beta chain was profiled in a study of blood T cells in healthy people across ages. Primed by a sample-barcoded 5' primer and a J-beta primer mix, a second PCR proceeded for 7 to 11 cycles. Using its own MiXCR run on the 5' RACE reads, TCRdb lists one record per CDR3 protein. The top ten hold approximately 0.7% of the sample, which has roughly 1 million distinct CDR3 sequences, around 27% seen once. Trimming shortened V by 3 bases and J by 8 bases, and 11 bases separated the two germline ends. The CDR3 length is 13 residues. The germline gives CDR1 LGHDT, CDR2 YNNKEL (reference sequence). The same specimen was also included in a second study, on T cells of mothers and their children. As that report states: Clones that were microchimeric and persistent were not detected among T cells.

Sequenced input: blood. The TCR originated in a girl aged 2 to 10 in good health. The V and J genes are TRBV3-1 and TRBJ2-4; D may be TRBD2 (5 bases). CDR3 sequence: CASSHPGRDIQYF. The DNA of the CDR3 is TGTGCCAGCAGCCATCCGGGAAGGGACATTCAGTACTTC.